A few counts support the clone carrying this T cell receptor (beta chain). The data derive from a study of blood T cell repertoires in COVID-19. Overall study: Whether acute or convalescent, the COVID-19 samples came from the United States, Italy and Spain. Sample material is recorded as cDNA or gDNA derived from T cells, B-cell-depleted T cells, or PBMCs.

Looked up from germline, CDR1 is SEHNR and CDR2 is FQNEAQ (reference sequence). V was pared by 6 bases and J by 4 bases, with 6 bases of the junction left unmatched. CDR3 length: 15 amino acids. Original handling: Estimation of nucleated cell counts relied on the amplification of reference gene primers. TCRdb keeps only in-frame clones here, not all; method: immunoSEQ multiplex PCR. V and J calls and clone size follow that table, whereas D and trimming were derived from the DNA. The table records about 120,000 clones, more than 80% of them present only once. The V call is TRBV7-9, the J call TRBJ1-3; 10 nucleotides match TRBD1. Sequencing was performed on peripheral blood. The clonotype comes from a human donor in a cohort sampled during active COVID-19. The chain's CDR3 is CASRGQGYAGNTIYF. The CDR3 nucleotides read TGTGCCAGCAGGGGACAGGGGTACGCAGGAAACACCATATATTTT.